The present TCR beta chain was sequenced within a study of CD8 T cells in Susac syndrome. About the study: The sequenced Susac syndrome patients included about six who had clinically active disease and 8 or 9 who were in remission. There were Susac syndrome patients who were therapy-naive at blood draw, others on corticosteroids, and others on intravenous immunoglobulin alone. Findings of the study overall: TCR sequencing and HLA analysis covered a relatively small number of individuals. Total CD8+ repertoires held 15 to 20 Susac-specific public clones, while CD8+ TEMRA repertoires held a few.

Random hexamers served to reverse transcribe roughly 0.5 to 1 ug RNA. One entry per CDR3 protein, called by TCRdb with MiXCR from the immunoSEQ multiplex PCR reads. The sample lists 85,000 to 120,000 distinct CDR3 sequences, approximately 94% occurring once. A remark on this clonotype: Its matching antigen is unknown.

The sequencing sample was made of CD8+ T cells from PBMCs. The source is a human donor with Susac syndrome.

This CDR3 is CASSDAGGTDTQYF. The CDR3 region has the DNA TGTGCCAGCAGTGACGCGGGGGGCACAGATACGCAGTATTTT. This chain links TRBV6-4 with TRBJ2-3; 7 bases align to TRBD2. Germline trimming cut 2 bases from V and 1 base from J; bases unmatched to any gene: 0. The CDR3 covers 14 residues. Germline V gene sequence: CDR1 MRHNA, CDR2 SNTAGT.